One sample yielded the 11 T cell receptor beta chains listed below, sequenced in a study of shared clonotypes between healthy human individuals. Naive CD8 cells, CD45RO-negative and positively selected for CCR7, excluded terminally differentiated effector memory CD45RA+ cells. Produced via immunoSEQ multiplex PCR; TCRdb's table is partial and in-frame only. The data hold some 2 million clones, with about 95% observed a single time. The sequenced sample was naive CD8+ T cells sorted from blood. These TCRs come from a man between 18 and 35 years old in good health.

This clone was counted only a few times. V gene TRBV10-3 combines with J gene TRBJ1-6, with D hard to call. This CDR3 contains 13 residues. Germline CDR1 ENHRY, CDR2 SYGVKD. V was cut by 11 bases and J by 7 bases, with 15 bases left in between. As DNA, the CDR3 is TGTGCCGGTACACCGGACGGAAATTCACCCCTCCACTTT. Protein sequence: CAGTPDGNSPLHF.

This chain uses TRBV12-5 with TRBJ2-5, with 12 nucleotides matching TRBD2. Trimming cost V 5 bases and J 1 base; bases outside gene matches: 8. The CDR3 has 17 residues. Per the germline V gene, CDR1 is LGHNT and CDR2 is FRNRAP. The CDR3 protein is CASGQSGTSGFQETQYF. CDR3 nucleotides: TGTGCTAGTGGTCAATCCGGGACTAGCGGGTTCCAAGAGACCCAGTACTTC.

The J gene is TRBJ1-5, the V gene TRBV6-6, with 8 bases fitting TRBD1. J gave up 5 bases and V 1 base, and 7 bases lay outside the gene matches. This CDR3 is 16 amino acids long. Looked up from germline, CDR1 is MNHNY and CDR2 is SVGAGI (reference sequence). The CDR3 is CASSYYLSGGDQPQHF. CDR3 nucleotides: TGTGCCAGCAGTTACTACCTCTCAGGGGGCGATCAGCCCCAGCATTTT.

The chain is built from TRBV27 and TRBJ2-2; D is possibly TRBD2 (5 bases). V shed 4 bases and J shed 2 bases, with 8 bases lying between them. The CDR3 extends over 14 amino acids. Germline V CDR1 and CDR2: MNHEY, SMNVEV (reference sequence). The CDR3 nucleotides are TGTGCCAGCAGTTCCCGGGATAACACCGGGGAGCTGTTTTTT. This gives the protein CASSSRDNTGELFF.

This chain uses TRBV11-2 with TRBJ2-2; D might be TRBD1 (5 bases). V was shortened by 6 bases and J by 6 bases, with 23 bases between the two germline ends. The germline gives CDR1 SGHAT, CDR2 FQNNGV. The CDR3 has 17 amino acids. CDR3 in amino acids: CASRGPSFSAPPGELFF. As DNA, the CDR3 is TGTGCCAGCAGGGGGCCCAGTTTCTCGGCCCCACCCGGGGAGCTGTTTTTT.

The chain couples TRBV4-1 to TRBJ2-5; a possible D gene is TRBD1 (5 bases). The DNA matches TRBJ2-7 better at its end, which makes the J call doubtful. CDR1 and CDR2 (germline): MGHRA, YSYEKL. CDR3 length: 15 amino acids. CDR3: CASSPKGSRVDEQYF. In DNA, the CDR3 is TGCGCCAGCAGCCCCAAGGGGTCCAGGGTAGACGAGCAGTACTTC.

This clone showed up just once. J is TRBJ2-3 and V is TRBV6-4; weak D call: TRBD1 (6 bases). Germline V gives CDR1 MRHNA, CDR2 SNTAGT. Trimming stripped 5 bases from V and 6 bases from J, with 9 bases between. The CDR3 sequence is 12 residues long. The CDR3 sequence is CASSLQGDTQYF. CDR3 in DNA: TGTGCCAGCAGTTTACAGGGTGATACGCAGTATTTT.

This sequence joins TRBV5-4 and TRBJ2-3; D tentatively fits TRBD1 or TRBD2 (5 bases each). V was shortened by 2 bases and J by 0 bases, with 7 bases between the two germline ends. Looked up from germline, CDR1 is SGHNT and CDR2 is YYREEE (reference sequence). The CDR3 length is 14 residues. CDR3 DNA sequence: TGTGCCAGCAGCTTCCGGGACAGCACAGATACGCAGTATTTT. Amino acid sequence: CASSFRDSTDTQYF.

This clone was detected once. This chain joins TRBV6-1 and TRBJ1-5; D is ambiguous. V shed 2 bases and J shed 7 bases, with 3 bases lying between them. CDR3 length: 11 residues. Germline CDR1 is MNHNS and CDR2 is SASEGT. The CDR3, as DNA: TGTGCCAGCAGTGAATACCAGCCCCAGCATTTT. It translates to CASSEYQPQHF.

J is TRBJ2-3 and V is TRBV28, with D tentatively TRBD2 (6 bases). CDR1 is MDHEN, CDR2 SYDVKM, per germline. The CDR3 totals 16 residues. Deletions cut 3 bases from V and 3 bases from J, with 16 bases between. The CDR3 DNA sequence: TGTGCCAGCAGTTTCACAACCCCCGGAGGGACAGATACGCAGTATTTT. Residues: CASSFTTPGGTDTQYF.

The gene calls are TRBV4-1 and TRBJ2-7; tentatively, D is TRBD1 (6 bases). CDR1 is MGHRA and CDR2 is YSYEKL in the germline V gene. The CDR3 contains 14 residues. V was clipped by 4 bases and J by 3 bases, with 13 bases between them. For the CDR3, the DNA is TGCGCCAGCAGCCCCGGGACAAGTAACTACGAGCAGTACTTC. This encodes CASSPGTSNYEQYF.